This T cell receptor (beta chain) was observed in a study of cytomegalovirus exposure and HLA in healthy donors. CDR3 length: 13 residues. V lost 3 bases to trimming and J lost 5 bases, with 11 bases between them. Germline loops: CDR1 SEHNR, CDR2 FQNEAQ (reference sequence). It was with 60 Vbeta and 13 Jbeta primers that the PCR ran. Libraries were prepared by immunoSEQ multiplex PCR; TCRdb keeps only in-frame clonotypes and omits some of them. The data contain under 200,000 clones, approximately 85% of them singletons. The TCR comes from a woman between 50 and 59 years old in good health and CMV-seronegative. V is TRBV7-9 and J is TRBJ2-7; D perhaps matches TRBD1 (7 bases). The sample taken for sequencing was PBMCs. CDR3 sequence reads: CASSFRGRNEQYF. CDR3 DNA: TGTGCCAGCAGCTTCAGGGGGAGGAACGAGCAGTACTTC.